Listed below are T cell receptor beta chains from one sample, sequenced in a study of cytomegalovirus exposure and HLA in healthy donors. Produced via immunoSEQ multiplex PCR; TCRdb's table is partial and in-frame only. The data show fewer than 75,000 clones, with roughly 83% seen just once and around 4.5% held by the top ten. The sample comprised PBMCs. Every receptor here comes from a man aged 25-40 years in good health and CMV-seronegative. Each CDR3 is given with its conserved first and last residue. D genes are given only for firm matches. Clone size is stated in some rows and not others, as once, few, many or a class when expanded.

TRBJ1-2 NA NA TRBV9 CASSAGFGPGGGYGYTF TGTGCCAGCAGCGCAGGTTTCGGGCCGGGGGGAGGCTATGGCTACACCTTC
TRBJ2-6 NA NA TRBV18 CASSQGQPSVAGANVLTF TGTGCCAGCTCTCAAGGACAACCCTCTGTAGCTGGGGCCAACGTCCTGACTTTC
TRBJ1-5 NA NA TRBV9 CASSRRGGNQPQHF TGTGCCAGCAGCCGCAGGGGAGGCAATCAGCCCCAGCATTTT
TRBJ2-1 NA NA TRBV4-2 CASSQVGQGNEQFF TGTGCCAGCAGCCAAGTAGGGCAGGGCAATGAGCAGTTCTTC
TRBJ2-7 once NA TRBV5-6 CASNRGDRLRSYEQYF TGTGCCAGCAATAGGGGCGACAGGCTACGCTCCTACGAGCAGTACTTC
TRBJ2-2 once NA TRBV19 CASSIWQGGGELFF TGTGCCAGTAGTATCTGGCAGGGAGGCGGGGAGCTGTTTTTT
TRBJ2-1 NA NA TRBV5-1 CASSFESEQFF TGCGCCAGCAGCTTTGAGAGTGAGCAGTTCTTC
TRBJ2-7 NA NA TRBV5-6 CASSLELFHEQYF TGTGCCAGCAGCTTGGAACTCTTCCACGAGCAGTACTTC
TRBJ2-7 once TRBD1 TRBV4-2 CASSQSWGTGNAYEQYF TGTGCCAGCAGCCAAAGTTGGGGGACAGGGAATGCCTACGAGCAGTACTTC
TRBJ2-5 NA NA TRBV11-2 CASSLGPWRIQETQYF TGTGCCAGCAGCTTAGGCCCCTGGAGAATCCAAGAGACCCAGTACTTC
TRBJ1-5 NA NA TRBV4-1 CASSQGLPSNQPQHF TGCGCCAGCAGCCAGGGACTCCCTAGCAATCAGCCCCAGCATTTT
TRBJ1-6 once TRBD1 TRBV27 CASSFGQGDSPLHF TGTGCCAGCAGTTTCGGACAGGGCGATTCACCCCTCCACTTT
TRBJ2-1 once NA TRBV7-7 CASSLNSPSSYNEQFF TGTGCTAGCAGCTTAAACAGCCCGAGCTCCTACAATGAGCAGTTCTTC
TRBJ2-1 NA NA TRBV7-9 CSSRFGVYSYNEQFF TGTTCCAGCAGGTTCGGGGTATACTCCTACAATGAGCAGTTCTTC
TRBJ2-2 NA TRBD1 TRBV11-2 CASSSGGERTGELFF TGTGCCAGCAGCTCAGGGGGCGAGAGGACCGGGGAGCTGTTTTTT
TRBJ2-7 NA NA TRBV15 CATSRGDAGYEQYF TGTGCCACCAGCAGAGGCGACGCGGGGTACGAGCAGTACTTC
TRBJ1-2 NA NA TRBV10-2 CASSGESGGLDGYTF TGCGCCAGCAGTGGGGAGTCGGGGGGTTTGGATGGCTACACCTTC
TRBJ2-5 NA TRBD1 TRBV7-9 CSSSLGGQGAWKTQYF TGTTCCAGCAGCTTAGGGGGACAGGGGGCTTGGAAGACCCAGTACTTC
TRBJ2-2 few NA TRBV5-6 CASRETGSNTGELFF TGTGCCAGTAGAGAGACAGGTTCGAACACCGGGGAGCTGTTTTTT
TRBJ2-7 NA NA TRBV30 CAWSFSASSYEQYF TGTGCCTGGAGTTTCTCAGCGTCCTCCTACGAGCAGTACTTC
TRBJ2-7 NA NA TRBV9 CASSVGQFTYEQYF TGTGCCAGCAGCGTAGGGCAGTTTACCTACGAGCAGTACTTC
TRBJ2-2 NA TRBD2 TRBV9 CASSPGTSGYTGELFF TGTGCCAGCAGCCCAGGGACTAGCGGGTACACCGGGGAGCTGTTTTTT
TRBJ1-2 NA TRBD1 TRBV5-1 CASQNTGGVYGYTF TGCGCCAGCCAAAACACAGGGGGCGTGTATGGCTACACCTTC
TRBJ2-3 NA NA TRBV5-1 CASSLGGYLITDTQYF TGCGCCAGCAGCTTGGGGGGCTACCTGATCACAGATACGCAGTATTTT
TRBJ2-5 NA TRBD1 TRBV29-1 CSVEGGQGETQYF TGCAGCGTTGAAGGAGGACAGGGGGAGACCCAGTACTTC
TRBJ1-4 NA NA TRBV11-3 CASSLSYRVTEREKLFF TGTGCCAGCAGCTTATCCTACAGGGTCACGGAGAGGGAAAAACTGTTTTTT
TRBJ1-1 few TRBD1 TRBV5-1 CASSSGQGANTEAFF TGCGCCAGCAGCTCGGGACAGGGGGCAAACACTGAAGCTTTCTTT
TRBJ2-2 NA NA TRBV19 CATHRNTGELFF TGTGCCACCCACAGGAACACCGGGGAGCTGTTTTTT
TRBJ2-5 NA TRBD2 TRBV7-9 CASSPGLAGGARETQYF TGTGCCAGCAGCCCGGGACTAGCCGGGGGGGCTCGAGAGACCCAGTACTTC
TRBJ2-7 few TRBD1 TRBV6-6 CASRQPGQLYEQYF TGTGCCAGCAGACAACCGGGACAGCTATACGAGCAGTACTTC
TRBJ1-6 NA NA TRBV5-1 CASSLGRGRGYNSPLHF TGCGCCAGCAGCTTGGGCCGGGGCAGGGGATATAATTCACCCCTCCACTTT
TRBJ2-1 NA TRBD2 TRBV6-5 CASNSGTSAYNEQFF TGTGCCAGCAATTCTGGGACTAGCGCATACAATGAGCAGTTCTTC
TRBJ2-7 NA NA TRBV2 CATTGLQGSYEQYF TGTGCCACCACGGGCCTACAGGGCTCCTACGAGCAGTACTTC
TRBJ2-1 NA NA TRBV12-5 CASGSAERRDEQFF TGTGCTAGTGGTTCCGCGGAGCGTCGAGATGAGCAGTTCTTC
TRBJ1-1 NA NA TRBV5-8 CASSSRRGNTEAFF TGTGCCAGCAGCTCCCGGAGGGGGAACACTGAAGCTTTCTTT
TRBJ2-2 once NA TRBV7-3 CASSSVPTGELFF TGTGCCAGCAGCTCGGTTCCTACCGGGGAGCTGTTTTTT
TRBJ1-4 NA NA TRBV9 CASSSRGGSEKLFF TGTGCCAGCAGCTCCCGGGGGGGGAGTGAAAAACTGTTTTTT
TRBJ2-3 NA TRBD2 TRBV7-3 CASSLGLAGDTQYF TGTGCCAGCAGCTTAGGACTAGCGGGGGATACGCAGTATTTT
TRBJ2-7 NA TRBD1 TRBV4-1 CASSQAGGFSYEQYF TGCGCCAGCAGCCAGGCAGGGGGATTCTCCTACGAGCAGTACTTC
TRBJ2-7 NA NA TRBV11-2 CASSTTGVTRSYEQYF TGTGCCAGCAGCACGACAGGCGTTACCCGCTCCTACGAGCAGTACTTC
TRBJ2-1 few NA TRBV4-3 CASSQDRFLSNEQFF TGCGCCAGCAGCCAAGATAGATTCCTGTCCAATGAGCAGTTCTTC
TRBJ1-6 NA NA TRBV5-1 CASSLRPGKDSPLHF TGCGCCAGCAGCTTACGACCAGGGAAGGATTCACCCCTCCACTTT
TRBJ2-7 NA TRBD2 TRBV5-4 CASSFLVLTSGASYEQYF TGTGCCAGCAGCTTTTTAGTACTAACTAGCGGGGCCTCCTACGAGCAGTACTTC
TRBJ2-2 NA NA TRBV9 CASSARGQVTGELFF TGTGCCAGCAGCGCGAGGGGACAAGTCACCGGGGAGCTGTTTTTT
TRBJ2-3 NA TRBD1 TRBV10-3 CAISEWRDRGADTQYF TGTGCCATCAGTGAGTGGCGGGACAGGGGCGCAGATACGCAGTATTTT
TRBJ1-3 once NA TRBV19 CASSTNIWGNTIYF TGTGCCAGTAGCACCAACATCTGGGGAAACACCATATATTTT
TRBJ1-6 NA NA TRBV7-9 CASSNTRQGIWSPLHF TGTGCCAGCAGTAACACACGCCAGGGGATTTGGTCACCCCTCCACTTT
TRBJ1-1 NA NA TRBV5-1 CASSLGGSANTEAFF TGCGCCAGCAGCTTGGGAGGTTCAGCGAACACTGAAGCTTTCTTT
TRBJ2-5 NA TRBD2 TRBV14 CASSPGLARTETQYF TGTGCCAGCAGCCCCGGACTAGCGCGAACGGAGACCCAGTACTTC
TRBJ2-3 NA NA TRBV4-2 CASSQDPSNTDTQYF TGTGCCAGCAGCCAAGATCCATCTAACACAGATACGCAGTATTTT
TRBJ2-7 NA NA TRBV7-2 CASSLGRSYEQYF TGTGCCAGCAGCTTAGGTCGGTCCTACGAGCAGTACTTC
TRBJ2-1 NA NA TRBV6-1 CASSGPGVVGNEQFF TGTGCCAGCAGTGGACCAGGGGTCGTAGGCAATGAGCAGTTCTTC
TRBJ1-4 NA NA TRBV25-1 CASSKKSRNEKLFF TGTGCCAGCAGTAAAAAAAGCCGTAATGAAAAACTGTTTTTT
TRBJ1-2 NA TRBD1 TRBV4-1 CASSQARDSRRNGYTF TGCGCCAGCAGCCAAGCCAGGGACAGCCGGAGGAATGGCTACACCTTC